One sample yielded the 27 T cell receptor beta chains listed below, sequenced in a study of Ad26.COV2.S vaccination and SARS-CoV-2 variants. The treatment denotes: some 20 received Ad26.COV2.S at low or high dose, single or two shots; five or six received placebo; per-sample allocation not given. Day 63 after the first injection of vaccine or placebo was the sampling time. Data came from immunoSEQ multiplex PCR; TCRdb stores just in-frame clones and leaves some out. The repertoire holds about 350,000 clones, with around 83% as singletons. The sequenced sample was peripheral blood, obtained in a trial of Ad26.COV2.S vaccine versus placebo. These TCRs come from a person between 18 and 60 years old who received the Ad26.COV2.S COVID-19 vaccine or a placebo.

The V call is TRBV6-5, the J call TRBJ1-1; D is uncertain. Germline lookup yields CDR1 MNHEY and CDR2 SVGAGI. This CDR3 comprises 13 residues. The germline V and J ends were trimmed by 5 bases and 12 bases, with 19 bases remaining between them. As DNA, the CDR3 is TGTGCCAGCAGTAGTACCACCCATGCGTGGCCTTTCTTT. Its translation: CASSSTTHAWPFF.

The count of this clone is one. The rearrangement links TRBV25-1 to TRBJ2-7; 14 nucleotides align to TRBD2. The germline CDR1 and CDR2 sequences are MGHDK and SYGVNS. Unmatched junction bases numbered 4, after V lost 4 bases and J lost 5 bases. The CDR3 is 15 amino acids. This CDR3 reads CASSAGLAGVDEQYF. CDR3 DNA: TGTGCCAGCAGTGCGGGACTAGCGGGAGTTGACGAGCAGTACTTC.

The rearrangement links TRBV2 to TRBJ2-7; 11 positions match TRBD2. The J segment lost 5 bases and the V segment lost 4 bases, leaving 7 bases of the junction unmatched. This CDR3 comprises 15 residues. Germline lookup yields CDR1 SNHLY and CDR2 FYNNEI. CDR3 in amino acids: CASSGGSGRENEQYF. Here the CDR3 DNA reads TGTGCCAGCAGTGGGGGTAGCGGGAGGGAAAACGAGCAGTACTTC.

The rearrangement links TRBV27 to TRBJ2-3, with 9 bases matching TRBD2. The trim removed 5 bases at V and 2 bases at J, leaving 14 bases unmatched. CDR3 length equals 18 residues. Germline V gives CDR1 MNHEY, CDR2 SMNVEV (reference sequence). This CDR3 reads CASSATRASGTYTDTQYF. CDR3 sequence (DNA): TGTGCCAGCAGTGCTACCCGGGCTAGCGGGACTTACACAGATACGCAGTATTTT.

J is TRBJ1-2 and V is TRBV3-1 (or the pseudogene TRBV3-2); D is unclear. Per germline, CDR1 LGHDT and CDR2 YNNKEL (reference sequence). CDR3 size: 20 residues. Trimming removed 5 bases from V and 5 bases from J, with 33 bases in between. The CDR3 DNA sequence: TGTGCCAGCAGCTCGGTCCGAGGCTTGGGCAGACCCTTGACCCTTTATGGCTACACCTTC. This gives the protein CASSSVRGLGRPLTLYGYTF.

The chain carries TRBV7-2 and TRBJ2-7; 8 bases agree with TRBD1. V lost 4 bases to trimming and J lost 3 bases; unmatched junction nucleotides: 8. Germline lookup yields CDR1 SGHTA and CDR2 FQGNSA. CDR3 length: 15 residues. The CDR3 reads CASSSRRTGHYEQYF. The CDR3 coding sequence is TGTGCCAGCAGCTCGCGTAGGACAGGGCACTACGAGCAGTACTTC.

The chain has TRBV24-1 and TRBJ2-3; 8 bases agree with TRBD2. Per the germline V gene, CDR1 is KGHDR and CDR2 is SFDVKD. The length of the CDR3 is 14 residues. V trimming: 5 bases; J trimming: 4 bases; junction bases outside the gene matches: 4. CDR3 DNA: TGTGCCACCAGTGGTGGGACTAGTCCAGATACGCAGTATTTT. It specifies CATSGGTSPDTQYF.

The V call is TRBV7-9, the J call TRBJ1-2; D gene ambiguous. The CDR3 is made up of 13 amino acids. CDR1 and CDR2 (germline): SEHNR, FQNEAQ (reference sequence). Deletions cut 2 bases from V and 0 bases from J, with 4 bases between. The DNA for the CDR3 is TGTGCCAGCAGCTTACAGGCTAACTATGGCTACACCTTC. It translates to CASSLQANYGYTF.

This rearrangement joins TRBV5-1 to TRBJ2-5; D unresolved. This CDR3 spans 14 amino acids. Trimming pared 0 bases from V and 5 bases from J, leaving 11 bases between. Germline V lookup: CDR1 SGHRS, CDR2 YFSETQ. Here the CDR3 reads CASSLEMVQETQYF. DNA for the CDR3: TGCGCCAGCAGCTTGGAGATGGTCCAGGAGACCCAGTACTTC.

For the CDR3, the DNA is TGTGCCAGCAGTAGGTGGGATGAGATCGGAGATGAGCAGTTCTTC. This encodes CASSRWDEIGDEQFF. The chain joins TRBV6-2 or TRBV6-3 to TRBJ2-1; D ambiguous. Trimming left V 5 bases short and J 8 bases short, with 19 bases between. The germline V gene has CDR1 MNHEY and CDR2 SVGEGT. The CDR3 runs to 15 residues.

This chain joins TRBV4-1 and TRBJ1-4; D remains unclear. Germline lookup yields CDR1 MGHRA and CDR2 YSYEKL. Deletions cut 1 base from V and 4 bases from J, with 16 bases between. The length of the CDR3 is 17 residues. CDR3 sequence (DNA): TGCGCCAGCAGCCAAGTCCCCTTCTTAGGTAATAATGAAAAACTGTTTTTT. Amino acid sequence: CASSQVPFLGNNEKLFF.

This rearrangement joins TRBV12-3 or TRBV12-4 to TRBJ2-2, with D unclear. CDR3 size: 13 residues. Trimming stripped 1 base from V and 5 bases from J, with 5 bases between. CDR3 protein: CASSLVGTGELFF. In DNA form, the CDR3 reads TGTGCCAGCAGTTTAGTAGGAACCGGGGAGCTGTTTTTT.

The genes are TRBV4-1 and TRBJ1-4, with TRBD1 identical over 7 bases. V trimming: 4 bases; J trimming: 3 bases; junction bases outside the gene matches: 14. CDR1 is MGHRA and CDR2 is YSYEKL in the germline V gene. The CDR3 loop spans 18 amino acids. CDR3 in amino acids: CASSPPGSLQGPNEKLFF. The CDR3 nucleotides read TGCGCCAGCAGCCCCCCGGGGTCTCTACAGGGGCCTAATGAAAAACTGTTTTTT.

This clone appeared once. This rearrangement joins TRBV3-1 (or the pseudogene TRBV3-2) to TRBJ1-4; D is undetermined. CDR1 is LGHDT, CDR2 YNNKEL, per germline (reference sequence). Trimming removed 4 bases from V and 8 bases from J, with 17 bases in between. The CDR3 extends over 15 amino acids. The CDR3 bases are TGTGCCAGCAGCCGCACCCGGGATCCCCTCGAAAAACTGTTTTTT. It encodes CASSRTRDPLEKLFF.

The rearrangement joins TRBV5-1 to TRBJ2-7; 7 positions match TRBD2. The CDR3 has 15 amino acids. V gave up 5 bases and J gave up 3 bases; unmatched junction bases: 11. Germline V gene data show CDR1 as SGHRS and CDR2 as YFSETQ. The CDR3 region has the DNA TGCGCCAGCAGGAGTGGCGGGAGTGGGGACTACGAGCAGTACTTC. Translating gives CASRSGGSGDYEQYF. Supplemented by reference TRBV5-1 and TRBJ2-7, the full variable domain reads KAGVTQTPRYLIKTRGQQVTLSCSPISGHRSVSWYQQTPGQGLQFLFEYFSETQRNKGNFPGRFSGRQFSNSRSEMNVSTLELGDSALYLCASRSGGSGDYEQYFGPGTRLTVT.

The J gene is TRBJ1-1, the V gene TRBV28; maybe TRBD1 (5 bases). The ends were cut back, 8 bases at V and 5 bases at J, with 21 bases in the middle. The germline V gene has CDR1 MDHEN and CDR2 SYDVKM. The length of the CDR3 is 15 residues. CDR3 DNA: TGTGCCAGCGCGCGGCCGGCAGGGAAAATAACTGAAGCTTTCTTT. Translating it yields CASARPAGKITEAFF.

This clone has just one count. The DNA for the CDR3 is TGCGCCAGCAGCTGGTCCGGGACTAGCCAAGAGACCCAGTACTTC. This sequence encodes CASSWSGTSQETQYF. The J gene is TRBJ2-5, the V gene TRBV5-1; 8 bases align to TRBD2. J lost 1 base, V lost 3 bases, and 5 bases had no gene match. The CDR3 consists of 15 residues. Germline V lookup: CDR1 SGHRS, CDR2 YFSETQ. The complete variable domain, with remaining parts taken from reference TRBV5-1 and TRBJ2-5, reads KAGVTQTPRYLIKTRGQQVTLSCSPISGHRSVSWYQQTPGQGLQFLFEYFSETQRNKGNFPGRFSGRQFSNSRSEMNVSTLELGDSALYLCASSWSGTSQETQYFGPGTRLLVL.

V usage is TRBV5-4 and J usage is TRBJ2-2; D is perhaps TRBD1 or TRBD2 (6 bases each). Germline CDR1 reads SGHNT; CDR2 reads YYREEE (reference sequence). This CDR3 region has 17 residues. Trimming left V 6 bases short and J 1 base short, with 19 bases between. The DNA of the CDR3 is TGTGCCAGCACCCGGGGGCTATCCGGTGGGAACACCGGGGAGCTGTTTTTT. It translates to CASTRGLSGGNTGELFF.

The chain uses TRBV4-1 and TRBJ2-3; the D is unclear. The CDR3 spans 13 residues. The V end lost 1 base, the J end lost 8 bases, and 10 bases lay between the germline ends. CDR1 and CDR2 (germline): MGHRA, YSYEKL. The CDR3 reads CASSQAFVGTQYF. As DNA, the CDR3 is TGCGCCAGCAGCCAAGCTTTTGTAGGTACGCAGTATTTT.

The chain has TRBV10-1 and TRBJ2-3; a possible D gene is TRBD1 (5 bases). The CDR3 is 16 residues long. Germline CDR1 and CDR2: WNHNN and SYGVQD (reference sequence). V lost 0 bases and J lost 6, with 16 bases in between. This CDR3 reads CASSESVSPPGDTQYF. CDR3 coding DNA: TGCGCCAGCAGTGAGTCAGTCTCACCACCAGGGGATACGCAGTATTTT.

The chain recombines TRBV5-6 with TRBJ2-3, with D maybe TRBD1 (6 bases). Trimming took 3 bases from V and 0 from J, leaving 20 bases between them. Germline CDR1 reads SGHDT; CDR2 reads YYEEEE. The CDR3 contains 18 residues. The DNA for the CDR3 is TGTGCCAGCAGCTCTTGGGAGAACTGGACAGAGAGCACAGATACGCAGTATTTT. It yields the protein CASSSWENWTESTDTQYF.

The chain links TRBV6-5 to TRBJ1-1, with 10 nucleotides matching TRBD1. CDR1 is MNHEY, CDR2 SVGAGI, per germline. The length of the CDR3 is 15 residues. V trimming: 4 bases; J trimming: 4 bases; junction bases outside the gene matches: 6. CDR3 sequence: CASSLTGGSTTEAFF. The CDR3 nucleotides read TGTGCCAGCAGTTTGACAGGGGGCTCAACCACTGAAGCTTTCTTT.

V usage is TRBV5-1 and J usage is TRBJ1-1; no clear D. Germline V gives CDR1 SGHRS, CDR2 YFSETQ. The CDR3 covers 10 residues. V was shortened by 5 bases and J by 4 bases, with 3 bases between the two germline ends. The CDR3 DNA sequence: TGCGCCAGCAGGGGCACTGAAGCTTTCTTT. Residues: CASRGTEAFF.

The rearrangement links TRBV7-6 to TRBJ2-7; 11 nucleotides match TRBD2. This CDR3 has 15 amino acids. V gave up 1 base and J gave up 2 bases; unmatched junction bases: 1. Germline V gene sequence: CDR1 SGHVS, CDR2 FNYEAQ. The DNA of the CDR3 is TGTGCCAGCAGCTTAGGACTAGCGGGGACCTACGAGCAGTACTTC. It is translated as CASSLGLAGTYEQYF.

The chain has TRBV4-1 and TRBJ1-1, with D tentatively TRBD1 (6 bases). CDR3 length: 15 residues. Trimming took 2 bases from V and 7 from J, leaving 17 bases between them. Germline V gives CDR1 MGHRA, CDR2 YSYEKL. DNA of the CDR3: TGCGCCAGCAGCCAACAACCGGGACAATCTAATGAAGCTTTCTTT. Amino acids: CASSQQPGQSNEAFF.

The rearrangement links TRBV28 to TRBJ2-1; TRBD2 matches at 7 bases. Germline assignment: CDR1 MDHEN and CDR2 SYDVKM. Trimming at V came to 8 bases and at J to 9 bases, leaving 13 bases not matched to a gene. This CDR3 has 14 amino acids. The CDR3 region has the DNA TGTGCCAGCGGCCCGGCGGGGGAGGTAGGTGAGCAGTTCTTC. This gives the protein CASGPAGEVGEQFF.

The chain joins TRBV11-3 to TRBJ2-5, with D unresolved. The CDR3 is 15 amino acids. Germline CDR1 SGHNT, CDR2 YENEEA. Between the trimmed V and J ends, which lost 1 base and 0 bases, there was a span of 9 bases. This chain's CDR3 is CASSLGPRNQETQYF. The CDR3 bases are TGTGCCAGCAGCTTAGGTCCCAGAAACCAAGAGACCCAGTACTTC.